The source of this TCR beta chain is a study of patients and donors after allogeneic stem cell transplantation. The length of the CDR3 is 15 residues. J gave up 6 bases and V 0 bases, and 7 bases lay outside the gene matches. Germline V gene data show CDR1 as ENHRY and CDR2 as SYGVKD. This clonotype was observed a few times. One entry per CDR3 protein results from TCRdb running MiXCR on the RT-PCR reads. Counted here are about a million distinct CDR3 sequences, more than 15% occurring once; the ten biggest clones make up around 6%. The clonotype originates from a human donor who was either an allogeneic HSCT recipient or a stem cell or donor lymphocyte infusion donor (not recorded which). It is not recorded whose cells these are; they may come from a transplant donor. Sample: blood, either unsorted or a sorted T cell fraction (not recorded which). V is TRBV10-3 and J is TRBJ2-7; 8 nucleotides align to TRBD1. This chain's CDR3 is CAISESRQGLGEQYF. In nucleotides, the CDR3 is TGTGCCATCAGTGAGTCGAGACAGGGGCTTGGCGAGCAGTACTTC.